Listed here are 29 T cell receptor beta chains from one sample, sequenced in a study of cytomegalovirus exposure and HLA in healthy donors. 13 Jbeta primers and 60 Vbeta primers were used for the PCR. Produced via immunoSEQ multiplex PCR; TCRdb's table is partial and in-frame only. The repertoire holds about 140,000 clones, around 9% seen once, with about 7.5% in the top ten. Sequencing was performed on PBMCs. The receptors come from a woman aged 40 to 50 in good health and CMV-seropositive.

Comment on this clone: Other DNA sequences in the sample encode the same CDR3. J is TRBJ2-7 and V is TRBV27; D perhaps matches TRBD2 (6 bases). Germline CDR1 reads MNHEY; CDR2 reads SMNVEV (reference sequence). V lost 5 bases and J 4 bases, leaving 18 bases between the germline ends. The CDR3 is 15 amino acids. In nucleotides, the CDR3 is TGTGCCAGCAGTCCATCCGGGACTGGGGCTTACGAGCAGTACTTC. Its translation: CASSPSGTGAYEQYF.

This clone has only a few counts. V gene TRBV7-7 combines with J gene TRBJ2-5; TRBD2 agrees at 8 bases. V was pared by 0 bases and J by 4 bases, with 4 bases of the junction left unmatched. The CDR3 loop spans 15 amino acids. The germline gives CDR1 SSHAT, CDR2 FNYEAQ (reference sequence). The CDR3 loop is CASSLAAGVGETQYF. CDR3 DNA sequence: TGTGCCAGCAGCTTAGCAGCGGGGGTGGGAGAGACCCAGTACTTC.

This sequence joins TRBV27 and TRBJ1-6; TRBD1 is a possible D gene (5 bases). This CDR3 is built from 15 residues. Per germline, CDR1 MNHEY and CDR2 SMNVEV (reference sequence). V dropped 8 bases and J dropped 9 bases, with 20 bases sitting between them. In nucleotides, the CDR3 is TGTGCCAGCGGATCCATGGGGGGTATAAGTTCACCCCTCCACTTT. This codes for CASGSMGGISSPLHF.

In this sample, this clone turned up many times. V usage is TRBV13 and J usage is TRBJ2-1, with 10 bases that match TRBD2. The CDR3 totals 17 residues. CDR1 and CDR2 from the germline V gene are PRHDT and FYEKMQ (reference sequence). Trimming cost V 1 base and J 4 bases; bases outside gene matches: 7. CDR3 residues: CASSLAASGGLYNEQFF. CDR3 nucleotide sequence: TGTGCCAGCAGCTTAGCGGCTAGCGGGGGCCTTTACAATGAGCAGTTCTTC.

Here the CDR3 reads CASSLSGGSSYEQYF. In DNA, the CDR3 is TGTGCCAGCAGCTTGTCAGGCGGGAGCTCCTACGAGCAGTACTTC. The chain joins TRBV5-4 to TRBJ2-7, with 7 nucleotides matching TRBD2. V lost 1 base, J lost 0 bases, and 4 bases stayed unmatched. The CDR3 is 15 amino acids. The germline V gene has CDR1 SGHNT and CDR2 YYREEE (reference sequence).

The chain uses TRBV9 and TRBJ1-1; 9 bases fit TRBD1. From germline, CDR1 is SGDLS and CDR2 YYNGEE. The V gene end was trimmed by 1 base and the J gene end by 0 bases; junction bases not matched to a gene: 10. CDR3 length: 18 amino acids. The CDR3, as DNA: TGTGCCAGCAGCGTATCGGGGACAGGGCTTGAAATGAACACTGAAGCTTTCTTT. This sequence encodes CASSVSGTGLEMNTEAFF. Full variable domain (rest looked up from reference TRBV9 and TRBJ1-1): DSGVTQTPKHLITATGQRVTLRCSPRSGDLSVYWYQQSLDQGLQFLIQYYNGEERAKGNILERFSAQQFPDLHSELNLSSLELGDSALYFCASSVSGTGLEMNTEAFFGQGTRLTVV.

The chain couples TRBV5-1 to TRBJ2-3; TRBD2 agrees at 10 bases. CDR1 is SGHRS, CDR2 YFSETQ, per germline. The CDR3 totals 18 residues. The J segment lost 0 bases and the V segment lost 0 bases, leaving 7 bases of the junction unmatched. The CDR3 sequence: CASSLVLAGAISTDTQYF. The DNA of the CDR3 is TGCGCCAGCAGCTTGGTTCTAGCGGGAGCTATTAGCACAGATACGCAGTATTTT.

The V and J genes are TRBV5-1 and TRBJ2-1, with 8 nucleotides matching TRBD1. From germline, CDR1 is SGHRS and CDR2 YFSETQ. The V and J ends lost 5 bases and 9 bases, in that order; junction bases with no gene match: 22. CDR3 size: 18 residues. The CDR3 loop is CASSTGTGGNYYVPEQFF. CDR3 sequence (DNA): TGCGCCAGCAGTACCGGGACAGGAGGCAACTACTACGTTCCTGAGCAGTTCTTC.

The CDR3 nucleotides read TGTGCCAGCAGTGGAATGAGGGCTCTTTTTGAAAAACTGTTTTTT. Translation gives CASSGMRALFEKLFF. The rearrangement joins TRBV2 to TRBJ1-4; no firm D call. The CDR3 length is 15 residues. V shed 4 bases and J shed 7 bases, with 16 bases lying between them. CDR1 is SNHLY, CDR2 FYNNEI, per germline. The full variable domain, its missing parts supplied by reference TRBV2 and TRBJ1-4, is EPEVTQTPSHQVTQMGQEVILRCVPISNHLYFYWYRQILGQKVEFLVSFYNNEISEKSEIFDDQFSVERPDGSNFTLKIRSTKLEDSAMYFCASSGMRALFEKLFFGSGTQLSVL.

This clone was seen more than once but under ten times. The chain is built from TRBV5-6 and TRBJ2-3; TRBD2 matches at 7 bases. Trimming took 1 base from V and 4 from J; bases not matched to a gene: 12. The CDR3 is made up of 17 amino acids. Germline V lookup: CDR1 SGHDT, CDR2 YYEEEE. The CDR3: CASSLSLRRGGADTQYF. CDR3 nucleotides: TGTGCCAGCAGCTTGTCATTAAGGCGGGGAGGGGCAGATACGCAGTATTTT. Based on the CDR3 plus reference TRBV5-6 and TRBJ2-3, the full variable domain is DAGVTQSPTHLIKTRGQQVTLRCSPKSGHDTVSWYQQALGQGPQFIFQYYEEEERQRGNFPDRFSGHQFPNYSSELNVNALLLGDSALYLCASSLSLRRGGADTQYFGPGTRLTVL.

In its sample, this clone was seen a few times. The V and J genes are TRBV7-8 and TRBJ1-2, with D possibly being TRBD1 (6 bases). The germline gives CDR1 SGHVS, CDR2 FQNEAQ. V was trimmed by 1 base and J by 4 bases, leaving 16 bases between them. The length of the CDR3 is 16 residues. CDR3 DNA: TGTGCCAGCAGCTTAGGGGCAGGGGCCCAGTCCTATGGCTACACCTTC. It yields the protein CASSLGAGAQSYGYTF. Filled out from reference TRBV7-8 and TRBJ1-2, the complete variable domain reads GAGVSQSPRYKVAKRGQDVALRCDPISGHVSLFWYQQALGQGPEFLTYFQNEAQLDKSGLPSDRFFAERPEGSVSTLKIQRTQQEDSAVYLCASSLGAGAQSYGYTFGSGTRLTVV.

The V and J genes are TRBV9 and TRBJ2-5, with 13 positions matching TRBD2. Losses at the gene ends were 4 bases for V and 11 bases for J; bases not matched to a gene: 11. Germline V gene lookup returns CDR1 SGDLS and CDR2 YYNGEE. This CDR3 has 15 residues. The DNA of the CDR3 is TGTGCCAGCAGCTTTGGGGGACTAGCGGGGTCTGAGCAGTACTTC. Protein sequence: CASSFGGLAGSEQYF.

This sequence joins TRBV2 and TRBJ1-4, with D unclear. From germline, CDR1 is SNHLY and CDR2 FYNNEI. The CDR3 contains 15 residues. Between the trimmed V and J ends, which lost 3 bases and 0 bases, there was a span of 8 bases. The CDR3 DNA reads TGTGCCAGCAGTGACAGTTTCGCAACTAATGAAAAACTGTTTTTT. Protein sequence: CASSDSFATNEKLFF.

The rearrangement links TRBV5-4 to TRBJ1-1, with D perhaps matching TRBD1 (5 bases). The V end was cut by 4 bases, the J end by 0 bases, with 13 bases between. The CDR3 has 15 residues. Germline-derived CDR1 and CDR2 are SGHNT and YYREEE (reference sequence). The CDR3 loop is CASSGGVLMNTEAFF. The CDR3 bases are TGTGCCAGCAGCGGGGGGGTCTTGATGAACACTGAAGCTTTCTTT.

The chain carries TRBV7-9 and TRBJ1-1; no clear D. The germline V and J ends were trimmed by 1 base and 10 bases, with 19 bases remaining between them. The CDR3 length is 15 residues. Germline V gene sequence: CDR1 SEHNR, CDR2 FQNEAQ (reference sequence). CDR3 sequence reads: CASSLGPIGEPPAFF. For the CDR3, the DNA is TGTGCCAGCAGCTTAGGGCCGATCGGGGAACCGCCAGCTTTCTTT.

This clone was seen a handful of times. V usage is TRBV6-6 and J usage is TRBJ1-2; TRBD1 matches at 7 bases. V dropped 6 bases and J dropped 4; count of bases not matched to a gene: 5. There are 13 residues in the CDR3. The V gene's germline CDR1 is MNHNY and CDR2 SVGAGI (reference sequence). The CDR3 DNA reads TGTGCCAGCAGACTCCGGACAGGCTATGGCTACACCTTC. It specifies CASRLRTGYGYTF.

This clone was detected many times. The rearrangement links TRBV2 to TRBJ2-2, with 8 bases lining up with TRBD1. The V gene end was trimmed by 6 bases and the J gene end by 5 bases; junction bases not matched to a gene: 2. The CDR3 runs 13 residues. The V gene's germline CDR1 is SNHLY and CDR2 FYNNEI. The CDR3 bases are TGTGCCAGCAGCGGACAGGGTACCGGGGAGCTGTTTTTT. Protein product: CASSGQGTGELFF.

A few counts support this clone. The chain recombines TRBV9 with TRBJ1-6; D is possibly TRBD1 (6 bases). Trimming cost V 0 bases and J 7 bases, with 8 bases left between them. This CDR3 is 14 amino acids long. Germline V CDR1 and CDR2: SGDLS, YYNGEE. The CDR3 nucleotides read TGTGCCAGCAGCGTAGGACAGGTCAATTCACCCCTCCACTTT. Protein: CASSVGQVNSPLHF.

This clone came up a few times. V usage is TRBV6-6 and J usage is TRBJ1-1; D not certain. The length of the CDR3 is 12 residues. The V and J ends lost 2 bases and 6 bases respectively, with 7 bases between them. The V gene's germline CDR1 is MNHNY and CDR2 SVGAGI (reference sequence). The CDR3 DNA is TGTGCCAGCAGTTACCCCTCTGCTGAAGCTTTCTTT. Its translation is CASSYPSAEAFF.

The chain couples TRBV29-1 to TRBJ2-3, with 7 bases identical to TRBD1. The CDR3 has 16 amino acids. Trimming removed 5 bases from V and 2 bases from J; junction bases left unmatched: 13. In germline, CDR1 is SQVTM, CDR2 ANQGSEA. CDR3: CSVSTGVGTATDTQYF. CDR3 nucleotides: TGCAGCGTTTCAACAGGGGTCGGTACGGCCACAGATACGCAGTATTTT.

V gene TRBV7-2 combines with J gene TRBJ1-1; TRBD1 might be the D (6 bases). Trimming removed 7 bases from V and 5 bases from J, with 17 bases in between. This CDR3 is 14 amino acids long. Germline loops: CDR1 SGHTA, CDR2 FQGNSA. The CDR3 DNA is TGTGCCAGCATGAAGGACAGAACGAGGACTGAAGCTTTCTTT. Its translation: CASMKDRTRTEAFF.

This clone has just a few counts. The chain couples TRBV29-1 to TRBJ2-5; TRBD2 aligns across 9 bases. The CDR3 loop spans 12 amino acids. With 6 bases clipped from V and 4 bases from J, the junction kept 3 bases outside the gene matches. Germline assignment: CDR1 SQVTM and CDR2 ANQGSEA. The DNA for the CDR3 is TGCAGCGTCGCTAGCGGGGTAGAGACCCAGTACTTC. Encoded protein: CSVASGVETQYF.

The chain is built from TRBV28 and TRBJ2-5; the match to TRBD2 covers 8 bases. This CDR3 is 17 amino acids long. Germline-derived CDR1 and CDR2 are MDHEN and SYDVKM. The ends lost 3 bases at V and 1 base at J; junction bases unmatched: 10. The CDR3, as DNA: TGTGCCAGCAGTTTTTTGGCGGGGGGTGCGCCCCAAGAGACCCAGTACTTC. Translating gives CASSFLAGGAPQETQYF.

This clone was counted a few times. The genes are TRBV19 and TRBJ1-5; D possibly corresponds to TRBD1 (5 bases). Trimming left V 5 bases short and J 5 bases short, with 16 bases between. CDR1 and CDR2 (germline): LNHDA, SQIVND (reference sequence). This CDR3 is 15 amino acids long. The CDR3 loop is CASSPRQRGDQPQHF. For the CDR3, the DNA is TGTGCCAGTAGTCCACGACAGCGGGGCGATCAGCCCCAGCATTTT.

The CDR3 DNA sequence: TGTGCCAGCAGCGTAGATAGTAGCGGAGTTCGGAATGAGCAGTTCTTC. This sequence encodes CASSVDSSGVRNEQFF. The chain joins TRBV9 to TRBJ2-7; D is perhaps TRBD2 (6 bases). The J call may be in error: the DNA end matches TRBJ2-1 better. The V gene's germline CDR1 is SGDLS and CDR2 YYNGEE. This CDR3 has 16 residues.

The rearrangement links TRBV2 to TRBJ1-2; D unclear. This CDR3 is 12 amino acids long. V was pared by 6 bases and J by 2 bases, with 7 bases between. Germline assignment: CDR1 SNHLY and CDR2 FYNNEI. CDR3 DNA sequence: TGTGCCAGCAGGGCGGGAAACTATGGCTACACCTTC. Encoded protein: CASRAGNYGYTF.

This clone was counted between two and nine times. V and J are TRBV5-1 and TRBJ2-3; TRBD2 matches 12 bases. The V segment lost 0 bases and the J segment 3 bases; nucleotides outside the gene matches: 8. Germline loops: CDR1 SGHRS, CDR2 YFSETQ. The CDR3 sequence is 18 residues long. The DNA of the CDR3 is TGCGCCAGCAGCTTGGGGACCCTAGCGGGGGGGGAAACAGATACGCAGTATTTT. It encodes CASSLGTLAGGETDTQYF. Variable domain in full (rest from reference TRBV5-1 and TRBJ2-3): KAGVTQTPRYLIKTRGQQVTLSCSPISGHRSVSWYQQTPGQGLQFLFEYFSETQRNKGNFPGRFSGRQFSNSRSEMNVSTLELGDSALYLCASSLGTLAGGETDTQYFGPGTRLTVL.

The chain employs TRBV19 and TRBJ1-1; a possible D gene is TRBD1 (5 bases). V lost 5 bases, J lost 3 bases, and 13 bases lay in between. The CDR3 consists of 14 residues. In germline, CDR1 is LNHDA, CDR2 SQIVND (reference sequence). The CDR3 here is CASSRDPGDTEAFF. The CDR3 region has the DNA TGTGCCAGTAGTCGGGACCCGGGGGACACTGAAGCTTTCTTT.

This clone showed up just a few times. The CDR3 DNA follows: TGTGCCAGTAGTCTCCCATTGGGGGGGTGGTACAATGAGCAGTTCTTC. Translation: CASSLPLGGWYNEQFF. The rearrangement links TRBV19 to TRBJ2-1; TRBD2 matches at 7 bases. Germline CDR1 reads LNHDA; CDR2 reads SQIVND (reference sequence). After removal of 5 bases from V and 4 bases from J, the junction contained 11 bases not matched to a gene. The CDR3 covers 16 residues.